This T cell receptor (beta chain) was sequenced in a study of cytomegalovirus exposure and HLA in healthy donors. Germline CDR1 reads MNHEY; CDR2 reads SMNVEV (reference sequence). The CDR3 consists of 16 residues. J was trimmed by 0 bases and V by 3 bases; bases with no gene match: 5. Details on this clone: Its target is not known.

This PCR relied on a set of 60 Vbeta primers and 13 Jbeta primers. Generated by immunoSEQ multiplex PCR, the TCRdb table keeps only in-frame clones and is missing some. The sample has almost 200,000 clones, 70% to 80% seen once. Overall study findings and caveats: Differences between HLA loci emerged in a later analysis of TCR association rates, with DRB1 most and HLA-C fewest.

This sequence originates from a male donor in good health and CMV-seropositive. Sequencing used PBMCs. The gene calls are TRBV27 and TRBJ2-7, with TRBD1 matching 10 bases. The CDR3 DNA sequence: TGTGCCAGCAGTTTCATGTGGACAGGGGGCTCCTACGAGCAGTACTTC. Translated: CASSFMWTGGSYEQYF.